Presented here are 18 T cell receptor beta chains from one specimen sequenced in a study of cytomegalovirus exposure and HLA in healthy donors (dated by TCRdb to about 2017). Library generation was performed with the immunoSEQ multiplex PCR assay. The multiplex PCR relied on a mix of 60 forward primers for TCR Vbeta segments and 13 reverse primers for TCR Jbeta segments. TCRdb limited this immuneACCESS table to in-frame rearrangements with V and J called. A share of clones is missing; checked studies link under half to unresolved V genes, and the rest is unexplained. Here the sample has 170,000 or so clones; about three quarters occur a single time. Clones ranked in the top ten supply less than 1.5% of the sample. The sample consisted of PBMCs. The receptor set was obtained from a woman in her twenties or thirties in good health and CMV-seropositive.

J is TRBJ1-1 and V is TRBV5-1; no clear D gene. The germline gives CDR1 SGHRS, CDR2 YFSETQ. V was shortened by 3 bases and J by 3 bases, with 6 bases between the two germline ends. The length of the CDR3 is 12 residues. In nucleotides, the CDR3 is TGCGCCAGCAGCTCCGGGGACACTGAAGCTTTCTTT. It encodes CASSSGDTEAFF.

The rearrangement joins TRBV6-1 to TRBJ1-2; perhaps TRBD1 as D (5 bases). Germline CDR1 and CDR2: MNHNS and SASEGT. This CDR3 spans 13 amino acids. V lost 4 bases and J lost 4, with 10 bases in between. CDR3 bases: TGTGCCAGCAGTGTAGGGGCAAGCTATGGCTACACCTTC. Amino acid sequence: CASSVGASYGYTF.

V usage is TRBV28 and J usage is TRBJ2-1, with 10 bases that match TRBD2. The CDR3 totals 16 residues. V was clipped by 7 bases and J by 5 bases; unmatched bases: 11. Germline-derived CDR1 and CDR2 are MDHEN and SYDVKM. The CDR3 is CASIHRGLAGDNEQFF. The CDR3 DNA reads TGTGCCAGCATCCACAGGGGCCTAGCGGGAGACAATGAGCAGTTCTTC. The full variable domain, its missing parts supplied by reference TRBV28 and TRBJ2-1, is DVKVTQSSRYLVKRTGEKVFLECVQDMDHENMFWYRQDPGLGLRLIYFSYDVKMKEKGDIPEGYSVSREKKERFSLILESASTNQTSMYLCASIHRGLAGDNEQFFGPGTRLTVL.

The gene calls are TRBV19 and TRBJ2-5; D is possibly TRBD2 (5 bases). The CDR3 extends over 13 amino acids. Between the trimmed V and J ends, which lost 6 bases and 1 base, there was a span of 9 bases. The V gene's germline CDR1 is LNHDA and CDR2 SQIVND (reference sequence). CDR3 nucleotides: TGTGCCAGTAGCCAGGACTTCCAAGAGACCCAGTACTTC. Its translation: CASSQDFQETQYF.

The J gene is TRBJ2-7, the V gene TRBV5-5, with D perhaps matching TRBD2 (6 bases). The CDR3 sequence is 14 residues long. Deletions cut 0 bases from V and 3 bases from J, with 10 bases between. Germline-derived CDR1 and CDR2 are SGHKS and YYEKEE (reference sequence). CDR3 sequence reads: CASSLGVSGYEQYF. The DNA of the CDR3 is TGTGCCAGCAGCTTGGGGGTTAGCGGCTACGAGCAGTACTTC.

This clone was observed once. The chain uses TRBV28 and TRBJ1-2; 8 bases align to TRBD1. CDR3 length equals 14 residues. Germline trimming cut 7 bases from V and 8 bases from J; bases unmatched to any gene: 12. Germline V gene sequence: CDR1 MDHEN, CDR2 SYDVKM. CDR3: CASIRLQGAQGYTF. CDR3 nucleotides: TGTGCCAGCATCAGACTTCAGGGGGCGCAGGGCTACACCTTC.

The CDR3 here is CASSLGRGHEQYF. The CDR3 DNA is TGTGCCAGCAGCTTGGGGCGGGGACACGAGCAGTACTTC. The chain recombines TRBV5-6 with TRBJ2-7, with D maybe TRBD2 (6 bases). Germline values: CDR1 SGHDT, CDR2 YYEEEE. The CDR3 runs to 13 residues. Trimming left V 0 bases short and J 5 bases short, with 9 bases between. Looking up the rest from reference TRBV5-6 and TRBJ2-7 gives the full variable domain: DAGVTQSPTHLIKTRGQQVTLRCSPKSGHDTVSWYQQALGQGPQFIFQYYEEEERQRGNFPDRFSGHQFPNYSSELNVNALLLGDSALYLCASSLGRGHEQYFGPGTRLTVT.

The chain combines TRBV10-3 with TRBJ1-1; D remains unclear. Germline V gene lookup returns CDR1 ENHRY and CDR2 SYGVKD. V shed 5 bases and J shed 4 bases, with 5 bases lying between them. CDR3 length: 11 residues. The CDR3 region is CAISRGTEAFF. In DNA form, the CDR3 reads TGTGCCATCAGTCGGGGCACTGAAGCTTTCTTT.

V is TRBV19 and J is TRBJ2-7, with 11 nucleotides matching TRBD2. CDR1 and CDR2 from the germline V gene are LNHDA and SQIVND (reference sequence). After removal of 5 bases from V and 4 bases from J, the junction contained 7 bases not matched to a gene. There are 15 residues in the CDR3. CDR3 in amino acids: CASSPSSGRMYEQYF. The CDR3 DNA follows: TGTGCCAGTAGTCCATCTAGCGGGAGGATGTACGAGCAGTACTTC.

V is TRBV6-6 and J is TRBJ1-2, with a possible D match to TRBD1 (6 bases). The V gene's germline CDR1 is MNHNY and CDR2 SVGAGI (reference sequence). Trimming took off 4 bases at V and 4 bases at J, with 19 bases between the two ends. The CDR3 runs to 16 residues. The chain's CDR3 is CASSSSGTSSFYGYTF. CDR3 in DNA: TGTGCCAGCAGTTCCTCGGGGACATCGAGCTTCTATGGCTACACCTTC.

The V gene is TRBV28, the J gene TRBJ1-2; 8 positions agree with TRBD1. Trimming at V came to 6 bases and at J to 7 bases, leaving 7 bases not matched to a gene. The CDR3 is 13 residues long. Germline lookup yields CDR1 MDHEN and CDR2 SYDVKM. Here the CDR3 DNA reads TGTGCCAGCAGCCCCGGGACAGGTCTTGGCTACACCTTC. It yields the protein CASSPGTGLGYTF.

V is TRBV28 and J is TRBJ1-2; no clear D. Germline-derived CDR1 and CDR2 are MDHEN and SYDVKM. V lost 7 bases, J lost 7 bases, and 16 bases lay in between. This CDR3 comprises 13 residues. DNA for the CDR3: TGTGCCAGCATGTTCCCCGATCTAGGTGGCTACACCTTC. This gives the protein CASMFPDLGGYTF.

This rearrangement joins TRBV11-2 to TRBJ2-1, with D possibly TRBD2 on 8 matching bases. V was trimmed by 11 bases and J by 7 bases, leaving 15 bases between them. CDR1 SGHAT and CDR2 FQNNGV come from the germline V gene. This CDR3 has 12 residues. The CDR3 DNA follows: TGTGCCGTAGGGGGCGGGAGGAATGAGCAGTTCTTC. Encoded protein: CAVGGGRNEQFF. The entire variable domain, with the rest obtained from reference TRBV11-2 and TRBJ2-1, is as follows: EAGVAQSPRYKIIEKRQSVAFWCNPISGHATLYWYQQILGQGPKLLIQFQNNGVVDDSQLPKDRFSAERLKGVDSTLKIQPAKLEDSAVYLCAVGGGRNEQFFGPGTRLTVL.

This clone was detected only a few times. The V gene is TRBV4-2, the J gene TRBJ1-4; 9 bases map to TRBD1. The CDR3 has 21 residues. The germline gives CDR1 LGHNA, CDR2 YNFKEQ. The junction had 15 bases not matched to a gene; V was cut back by 1 base and J by 0 bases. CDR3 sequence reads: CASSQGQGVNILIPTNEKLFF. CDR3 nucleotides: TGTGCCAGCAGCCAAGGACAGGGGGTTAACATACTCATACCAACTAATGAAAAACTGTTTTTT.

This chain connects TRBV5-1 to TRBJ1-2, with TRBD1 identical over 9 bases. The CDR3 extends over 14 amino acids. Losses at the gene ends were 0 bases for V and 6 bases for J; bases not matched to a gene: 3. The germline V gene has CDR1 SGHRS and CDR2 YFSETQ. CDR3 region: CASSLVQGADGYTF. The CDR3 DNA is TGCGCCAGCAGCTTGGTACAGGGGGCCGATGGCTACACCTTC.

The CDR3 region has the DNA TGTGCCAGCAGCCAAGTAGGGACAGGCAATCAGCCCCAGCATTTT. Translation: CASSQVGTGNQPQHF. V gene TRBV9 combines with J gene TRBJ1-5; 7 nucleotides match TRBD1. Germline CDR1 is SGDLS and CDR2 is YYNGEE. After removal of 4 bases from V and 2 bases from J, the junction contained 6 bases not matched to a gene. The length of the CDR3 is 15 residues.

J is TRBJ2-5 and V is TRBV27, with D perhaps TRBD2 (6 bases). The CDR3 length is 14 residues. The V and J ends lost 3 bases and 5 bases respectively, with 13 bases between them. Germline values: CDR1 MNHEY, CDR2 SMNVEV (reference sequence). As DNA, the CDR3 is TGTGCCAGCAGTTTTTTAGGTGGAGGGGAGACCCAGTACTTC. Amino acid sequence: CASSFLGGGETQYF.

This rearrangement joins TRBV19 to TRBJ2-2; 12 bases line up with TRBD2. The CDR3 extends over 14 amino acids. V dropped 8 bases and J dropped 6; count of bases not matched to a gene: 4. Germline V gives CDR1 LNHDA, CDR2 SQIVND (reference sequence). CDR3 protein: CASSSGRASGELFF. The DNA for the CDR3 is TGTGCCAGTTCTAGCGGGAGGGCCTCCGGGGAGCTGTTTTTT.